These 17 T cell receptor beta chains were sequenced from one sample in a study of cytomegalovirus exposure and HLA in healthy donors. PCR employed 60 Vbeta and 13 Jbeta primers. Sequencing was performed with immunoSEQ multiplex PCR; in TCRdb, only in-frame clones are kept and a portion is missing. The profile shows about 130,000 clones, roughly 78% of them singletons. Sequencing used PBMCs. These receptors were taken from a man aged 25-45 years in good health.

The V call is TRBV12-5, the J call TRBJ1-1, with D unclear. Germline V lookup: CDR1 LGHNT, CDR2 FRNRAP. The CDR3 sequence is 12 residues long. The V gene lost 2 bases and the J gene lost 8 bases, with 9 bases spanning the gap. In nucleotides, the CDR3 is TGTGCTAGTGGTTTGCCTAACGGGGAAGCTTTCTTT. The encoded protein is CASGLPNGEAFF.

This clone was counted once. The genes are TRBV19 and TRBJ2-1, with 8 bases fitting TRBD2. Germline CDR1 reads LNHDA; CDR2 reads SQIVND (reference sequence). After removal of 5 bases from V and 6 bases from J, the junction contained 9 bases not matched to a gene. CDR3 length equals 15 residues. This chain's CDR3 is CASSVREVWGNEQFF. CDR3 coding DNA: TGTGCCAGTAGTGTGCGGGAGGTTTGGGGCAATGAGCAGTTCTTC.

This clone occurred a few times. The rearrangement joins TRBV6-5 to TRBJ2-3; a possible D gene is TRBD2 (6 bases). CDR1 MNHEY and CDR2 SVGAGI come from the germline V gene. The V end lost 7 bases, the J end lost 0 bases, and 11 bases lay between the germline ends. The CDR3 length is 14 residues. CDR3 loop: CASKEGPSTDTQYF. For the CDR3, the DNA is TGTGCCAGCAAGGAGGGCCCCAGCACAGATACGCAGTATTTT.

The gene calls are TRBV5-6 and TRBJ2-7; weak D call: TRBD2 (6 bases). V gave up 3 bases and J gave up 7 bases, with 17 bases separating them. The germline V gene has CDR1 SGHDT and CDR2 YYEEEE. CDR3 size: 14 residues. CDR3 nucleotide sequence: TGTGCCAGCAGCTCGTGGGGAGGAACGAGGGAGCAGTACTTC. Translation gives CASSSWGGTREQYF.

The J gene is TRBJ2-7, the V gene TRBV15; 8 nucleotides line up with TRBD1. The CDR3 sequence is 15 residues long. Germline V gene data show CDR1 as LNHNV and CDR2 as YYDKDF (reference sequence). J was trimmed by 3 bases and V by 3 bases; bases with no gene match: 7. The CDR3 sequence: CATSSLGTGNYEQYF. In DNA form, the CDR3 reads TGTGCCACCAGCAGCCTGGGGACAGGCAACTACGAGCAGTACTTC.

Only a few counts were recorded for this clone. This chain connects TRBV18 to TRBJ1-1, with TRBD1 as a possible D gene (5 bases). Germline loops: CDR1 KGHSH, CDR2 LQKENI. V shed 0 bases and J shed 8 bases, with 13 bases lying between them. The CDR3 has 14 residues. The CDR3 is CASSPPGRGGEAFF. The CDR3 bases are TGTGCCAGCTCACCACCCGGGAGGGGAGGGGAAGCTTTCTTT.

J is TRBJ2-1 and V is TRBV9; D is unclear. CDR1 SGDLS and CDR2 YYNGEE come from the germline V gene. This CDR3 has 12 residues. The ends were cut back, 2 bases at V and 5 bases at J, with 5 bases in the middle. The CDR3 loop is CASSVRNNEQFF. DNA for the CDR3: TGTGCCAGCAGCGTGAGAAACAATGAGCAGTTCTTC. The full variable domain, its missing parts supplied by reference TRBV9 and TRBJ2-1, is DSGVTQTPKHLITATGQRVTLRCSPRSGDLSVYWYQQSLDQGLQFLIQYYNGEERAKGNILERFSAQQFPDLHSELNLSSLELGDSALYFCASSVRNNEQFFGPGTRLTVL.

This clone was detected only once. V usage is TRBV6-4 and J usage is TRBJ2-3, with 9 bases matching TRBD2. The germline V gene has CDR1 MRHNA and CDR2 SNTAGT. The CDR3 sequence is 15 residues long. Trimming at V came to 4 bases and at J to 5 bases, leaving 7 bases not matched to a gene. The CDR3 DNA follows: TGTGCCAGCAGTGCCGGGACTAGCCCTCTAGATACGCAGTATTTT. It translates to CASSAGTSPLDTQYF.

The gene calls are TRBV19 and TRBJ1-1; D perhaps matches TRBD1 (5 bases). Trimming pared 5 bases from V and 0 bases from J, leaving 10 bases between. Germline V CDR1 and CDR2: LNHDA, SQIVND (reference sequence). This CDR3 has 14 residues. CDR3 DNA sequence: TGTGCCAGTAGTGTTGGACACATGAACACTGAAGCTTTCTTT. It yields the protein CASSVGHMNTEAFF.

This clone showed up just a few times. CDR3 bases: TGTGCCAGCAGCCTGGATCTCTCCTACAATGAGCAGTTCTTC. It translates to CASSLDLSYNEQFF. The chain is built from TRBV5-6 and TRBJ2-1, with D unclear. The V gene's germline CDR1 is SGHDT and CDR2 YYEEEE. There are 14 residues in the CDR3. V gave up 4 bases and J gave up 0 bases, with 8 bases separating them.

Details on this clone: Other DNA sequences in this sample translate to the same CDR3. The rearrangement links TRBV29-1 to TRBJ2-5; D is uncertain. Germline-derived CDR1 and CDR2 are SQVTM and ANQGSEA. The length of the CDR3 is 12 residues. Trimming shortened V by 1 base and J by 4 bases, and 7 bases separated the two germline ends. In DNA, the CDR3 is TGCAGCGTTGAAGGAGGAACAGAGACCCAGTACTTC. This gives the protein CSVEGGTETQYF.

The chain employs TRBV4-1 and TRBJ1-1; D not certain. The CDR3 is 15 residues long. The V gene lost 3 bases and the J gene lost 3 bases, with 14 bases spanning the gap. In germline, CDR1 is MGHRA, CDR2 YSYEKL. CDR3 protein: CASSQGRGGDTEAFF. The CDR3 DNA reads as TGCGCCAGCAGCCAGGGCCGAGGCGGGGACACTGAAGCTTTCTTT.

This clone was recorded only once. The CDR3 reads CASSVAGTGVNEQFF. The CDR3 nucleotides read TGTGCCAGCAGTGTAGCCGGGACAGGAGTCAATGAGCAGTTCTTC. The V call is TRBV25-1, the J call TRBJ2-1; 8 bases map to TRBD1. V was clipped by 4 bases and J by 6 bases; unmatched bases: 8. The length of the CDR3 is 15 residues. The germline CDR1 and CDR2 sequences are MGHDK and SYGVNS.

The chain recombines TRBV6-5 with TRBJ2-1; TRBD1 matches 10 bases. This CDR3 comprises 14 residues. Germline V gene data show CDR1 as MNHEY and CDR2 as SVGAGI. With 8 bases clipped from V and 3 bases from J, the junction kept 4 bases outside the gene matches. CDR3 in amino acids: CASGTGVFYNEQFF. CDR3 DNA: TGTGCCAGCGGGACAGGGGTCTTCTACAATGAGCAGTTCTTC.

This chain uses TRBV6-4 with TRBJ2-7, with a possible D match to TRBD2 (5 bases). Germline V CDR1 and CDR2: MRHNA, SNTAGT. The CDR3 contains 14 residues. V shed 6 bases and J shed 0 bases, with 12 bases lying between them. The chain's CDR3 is CASRPLASSYEQYF. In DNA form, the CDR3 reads TGTGCCAGCAGACCGCTAGCTAGCTCCTACGAGCAGTACTTC.

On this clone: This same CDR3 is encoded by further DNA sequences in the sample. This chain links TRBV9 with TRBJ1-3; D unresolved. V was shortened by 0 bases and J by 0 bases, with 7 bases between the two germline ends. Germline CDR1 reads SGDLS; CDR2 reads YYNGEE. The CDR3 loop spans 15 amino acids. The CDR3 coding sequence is TGTGCCAGCAGCGTAGACGGTTCCTCTGGAAACACCATATATTTT. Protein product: CASSVDGSSGNTIYF.

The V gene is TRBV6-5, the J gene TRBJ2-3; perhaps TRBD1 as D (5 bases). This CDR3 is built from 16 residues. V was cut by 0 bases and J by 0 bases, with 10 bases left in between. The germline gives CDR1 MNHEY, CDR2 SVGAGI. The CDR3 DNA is TGTGCCAGCAGTTACTCCAGGGCTACTAGCACAGATACGCAGTATTTT. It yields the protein CASSYSRATSTDTQYF.